This is a list of T cell receptor beta chains from one sample in a study of T-cell reconstitution after alpha-beta-depleted transplantation in children. From the PCR reads, TCRdb called clonotypes with MiXCR, one entry per CDR3 protein. Of about 340,000 distinct CDR3 sequences in the sample, about a tenth were seen once. Sequencing was performed on PBMCs from the stem cell graft donor, taken from the stem cell graft. All receptors derive from a human donor who donated a stem cell graft to a child with acute lymphoblastic leukemia. Each CDR3 is given with its conserved first and last residue. A D gene is named only where the DNA matches it firmly. Rows give clone size only sometimes, using once, few, many, or a class for an expanded clone.

v_gene: TRBV9; j_gene: TRBJ2-7; abundance: NA; d_gene: NA; CDR3nt: TGTGCCAGCAGCGGCTCGACAGCCGGCGAGCAGTACTTC; CDR3aa: CASSGSTAGEQYF
v_gene: TRBV7-2; j_gene: TRBJ2-1; abundance: few; d_gene: NA; CDR3nt: TGTGCCAGCAGCACCGAACCCAATTTCCCCCTCCATGAGCAGTTCTTC; CDR3aa: CASSTEPNFPLHEQFF
v_gene: TRBV5-1; j_gene: TRBJ2-3; abundance: many; d_gene: NA; CDR3nt: TGCGCCAGCAGCCCCACACCTCGGGGCTCTCGGGATACGCAGTATTTT; CDR3aa: CASSPTPRGSRDTQYF
v_gene: TRBV12-3/TRBV12-4; j_gene: TRBJ2-4; abundance: NA; d_gene: TRBD2; CDR3nt: TGTGCCAGCAGCTCGGGGGAGGGCATTCAGTACTTC; CDR3aa: CASSSGEGIQYF
v_gene: TRBV6-2/TRBV6-3; j_gene: TRBJ1-4; abundance: once; d_gene: TRBD1; CDR3nt: TGTGCCAGCACCTCGGGCGGGACAGGACCTGAAAAACTGTTTTTT; CDR3aa: CASTSGGTGPEKLFF
v_gene: TRBV12-3/TRBV12-4; j_gene: TRBJ2-3; abundance: many; d_gene: TRBD2; CDR3nt: TGTGCCAGCAGCTTACTAGCGGGTAGCACAGATACGCAGTATTTT; CDR3aa: CASSLLAGSTDTQYF
v_gene: TRBV6-5; j_gene: TRBJ2-1; abundance: many; d_gene: NA; CDR3nt: TGTGCCAGCAGGGAGCTCAATGAGCAGTTCTTC; CDR3aa: CASRELNEQFF
v_gene: TRBV29-1; j_gene: TRBJ2-3; abundance: NA; d_gene: TRBD2; CDR3nt: TGCAGCGTTGAAGATAGACTAGCAGGAACAGATACGCAGTATTTT; CDR3aa: CSVEDRLAGTDTQYF
v_gene: TRBV5-6; j_gene: TRBJ2-2; abundance: few; d_gene: NA; CDR3nt: TGTGCCAGCAGCTTGGCCGGGCAGCCGAACACCGGGGAGCTGTTTTTT; CDR3aa: CASSLAGQPNTGELFF
v_gene: TRBV28; j_gene: TRBJ1-2; abundance: many; d_gene: TRBD1; CDR3nt: TGTGCCAGCAGTGTACAGGGGAACGGGGGCTACACCTTC; CDR3aa: CASSVQGNGGYTF
v_gene: TRBV10-3; j_gene: TRBJ2-1; abundance: few; d_gene: TRBD2; CDR3nt: TGTGCCATCAGTGAGGGAGCGGGAATGCCATACAATGAGCAGTTCTTC; CDR3aa: CAISEGAGMPYNEQFF
v_gene: TRBV29-1; j_gene: TRBJ2-4; abundance: many; d_gene: NA; CDR3nt: TGCAGCGTTGCTCAGGGAGCCAAAAACATTCAGTACTTC; CDR3aa: CSVAQGAKNIQYF
v_gene: TRBV3-1; j_gene: TRBJ2-4; abundance: few; d_gene: NA; CDR3nt: TGTGCCAGCAGCCGGAGCACGGGTCAAAACATTCAGTACTTC; CDR3aa: CASSRSTGQNIQYF
v_gene: TRBV5-6; j_gene: TRBJ2-3; abundance: many; d_gene: NA; CDR3nt: TGTGCCAGCAGCTTGATTGTGTCGCAGGGAAGCACAGATACGCAGTATTTT; CDR3aa: CASSLIVSQGSTDTQYF
v_gene: TRBV10-3; j_gene: TRBJ2-2; abundance: few; d_gene: NA; CDR3nt: TGTGCCATCAGTGACGGGGGCACCGGGGAGCTGTTTTTT; CDR3aa: CAISDGGTGELFF
v_gene: TRBV5-1; j_gene: TRBJ1-1; abundance: many; d_gene: TRBD1; CDR3nt: TGCGCCAGCAGCTTGGGGACAGGGGGGCTATCAACTGAAGCTTTCTTT; CDR3aa: CASSLGTGGLSTEAFF